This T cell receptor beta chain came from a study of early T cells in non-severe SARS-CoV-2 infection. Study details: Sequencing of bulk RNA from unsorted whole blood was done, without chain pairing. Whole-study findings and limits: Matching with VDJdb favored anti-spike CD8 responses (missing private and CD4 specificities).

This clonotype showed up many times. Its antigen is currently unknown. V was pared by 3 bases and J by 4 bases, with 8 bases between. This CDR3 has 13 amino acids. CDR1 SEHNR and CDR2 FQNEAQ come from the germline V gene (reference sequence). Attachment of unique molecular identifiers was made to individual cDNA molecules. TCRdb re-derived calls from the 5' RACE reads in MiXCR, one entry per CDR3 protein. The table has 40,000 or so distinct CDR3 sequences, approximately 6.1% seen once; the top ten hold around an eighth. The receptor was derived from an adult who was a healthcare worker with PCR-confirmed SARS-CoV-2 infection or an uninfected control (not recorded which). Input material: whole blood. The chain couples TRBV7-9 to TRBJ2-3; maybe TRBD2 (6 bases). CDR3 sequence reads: CASSLGEADTQYF. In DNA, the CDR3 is TGTGCCAGCAGCTTGGGGGAGGCAGATACGCAGTATTTT.